This is a list of T cell receptor beta chains from one sample in a study of PD-L1 blockade in urothelial cancer. This table comes from immunoSEQ multiplex PCR, and its TCRdb copy is limited to in-frame clones, with some not included. Among roughly 110,000 clones, around 93% were seen once, and the ten largest hold approximately 3.8%. This material consisted of PBMCs, taken around atezolizumab (anti-PD-L1) treatment. The receptor set was obtained from a man aged 60 to 69 with urothelial cancer. Each CDR3 is given with its conserved first and last residue. The D gene is left open where the match is weak. For some rows the clone size is stated as once, few or many, or as a class when expanded; others skip it.

abundance	d_gene	v_gene	len	CDR3aa
NA	TRBD1	TRBV5-1	16	CASSLGSGQGQNIQYF
NA	TRBD1	TRBV6-5	14	CASSYSYRGNGYTF
NA	NA	TRBV21-1	16	CASSRDTYSGANVLTF
NA	TRBD2	TRBV4-1	15	CASSQGLAGQETQYF
NA	NA	TRBV4-1	17	CASSLDSFMAGRGELFF
NA	TRBD1	TRBV29-1	16	CSVDYWTGGYENIQYF
NA	NA	TRBV6-5	14	CASQYRVVNSPLHF
NA	NA	TRBV2	15	CASSEQGLDFTEAFF
NA	NA	TRBV11-2	13	CASSLGPRNTIYF
NA	NA	TRBV7-9	16	CASNPVLGGIYNEQFF
once	TRBD2	TRBV7-6	16	CASSTPSRGGKDTQYF
NA	TRBD2	TRBV5-1	16	CASSQGLAGGSETQYF
NA	TRBD1	TRBV5-4	15	CAGGQGASGANVLTF
NA	TRBD1	TRBV6-1	13	CASRRGQGNEQYF
NA	NA	TRBV6-5	12	CASSYSDSEAFF
NA	TRBD1	TRBV7-3	13	CASSPGQGNEQFF
once	NA	TRBV28	13	CASLTGGNTEAFF
NA	NA	TRBV14	15	CASSPREGAVNEQFF
NA	TRBD2	TRBV5-4	15	CASSLVGEGTGELFF
NA	TRBD2	TRBV10-2	17	CASSGGVGLAVAGEQFF
NA	TRBD2	TRBV5-4	15	CASSAPTGGIGAQYF
NA	NA	TRBV9	17	CASSVELARRSYNEQFF
few	NA	TRBV2	14	CASSESRVGETQYF
NA	TRBD1	TRBV4-2	16	CASSSDRGRAGNTIYF
NA	NA	TRBV7-2	13	CASSLGGGTEAFF
once	NA	TRBV4-1	15	CASSQEFRLNYGYTF
NA	TRBD2	TRBV7-2	15	CASSLMAGGPREQYF
NA	NA	TRBV27	11	CASSSEITQYF
NA	TRBD2	TRBV5-5	15	CASSLEVAGGAEQFF
many	NA	TRBV4-1	13	CASSRELRSPLHF
once	TRBD2	TRBV7-6	15	CASSLAGGGNYEQYF
once	NA	TRBV7-3	16	CASSLMAGANTGELFF
NA	TRBD2	TRBV7-8	21	CASSLRNGPREREPIYNEQFF
few	NA	TRBV6-5	15	CASSYSTVRNYGYTF
NA	TRBD2	TRBV28	18	CASSFLVWASGSYNEQFF
NA	NA	TRBV29-1	16	CSVIDSEAGSYNEQFF
NA	NA	TRBV5-1	15	CASSNSGEGRETQYF
NA	TRBD1	TRBV7-2	14	CASSPTGGTDTQYF
NA	NA	TRBV7-9	13	CASKGGSTDTQYF
NA	NA	TRBV14	13	CASSQAGNQPQHF
NA	NA	TRBV28	15	CASRKGTSDTRGYTF
few	NA	TRBV28	15	CASSLLAGRTDTQYF
NA	NA	TRBV15	14	CATSRDRGGDGYTF
NA	TRBD2	TRBV5-1	17	CASTFFSGGINTGELFF
NA	NA	TRBV5-1	13	CASSLDGQNIQYF
NA	TRBD1	TRBV28	13	CASSGGQGNSQHF
NA	TRBD2	TRBV5-4	14	CASSGGLAGGSPYF
NA	TRBD2	TRBV7-2	17	CASSLESSGGTAGLLFF
NA	NA	TRBV6-5	13	CASRWTANQPQHF
NA	TRBD2	TRBV27	19	CASSLMGTSGIGGNGELFF
NA	TRBD2	TRBV5-1	18	CASSLSMTSGGLGDTQYF
few	TRBD2	TRBV5-1	14	CASSRTSGTNEQFF
NA	TRBD2	TRBV7-6	16	CASRNSASGRDNEQFF
NA	TRBD1	TRBV29-1	14	CSPGTGGVGNEQFF
NA	NA	TRBV6-5	13	CASSGSDPYEQYF